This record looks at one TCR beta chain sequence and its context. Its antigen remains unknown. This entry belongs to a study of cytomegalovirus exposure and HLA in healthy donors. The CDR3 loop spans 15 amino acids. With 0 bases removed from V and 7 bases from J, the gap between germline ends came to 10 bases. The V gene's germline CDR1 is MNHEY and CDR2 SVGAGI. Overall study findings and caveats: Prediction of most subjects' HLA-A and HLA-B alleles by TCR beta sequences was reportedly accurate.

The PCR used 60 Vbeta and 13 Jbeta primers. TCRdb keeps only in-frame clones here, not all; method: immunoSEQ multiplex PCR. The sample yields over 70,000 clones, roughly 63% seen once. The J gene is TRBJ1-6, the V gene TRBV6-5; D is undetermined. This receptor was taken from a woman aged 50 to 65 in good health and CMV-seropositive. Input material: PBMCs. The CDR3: CASSYSAGGNSPLHF. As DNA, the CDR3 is TGTGCCAGCAGTTACTCAGCGGGCGGGAATTCACCCCTCCACTTT.